Listed here are 3 T cell receptor beta chains from one sample, sequenced in a study of cytomegalovirus exposure and HLA in healthy donors. PCR was performed using 60 Vbeta and 13 Jbeta primers. Sequencing used immunoSEQ multiplex PCR; TCRdb keeps in-frame clones, though not all of them. The profile shows 100,000 or so clones, 77% of them singletons. Sequencing was done on a sample of PBMCs. Every receptor here comes from a woman between 35 and 50 years old in good health and CMV-seropositive.

This clone has only a few counts. The V call is TRBV28, the J call TRBJ2-5, with a possible D match to TRBD2 (5 bases). The V gene's germline CDR1 is MDHEN and CDR2 SYDVKM. Deletions cut 4 bases from V and 11 bases from J, with 17 bases between. This CDR3 is built from 13 residues. CDR3 DNA sequence: TGTGCCAGCAGTTCCCTGCGGGCTAGGGAGCAGTACTTC. It specifies CASSSLRAREQYF.

The rearrangement links TRBV19 to TRBJ2-5; perhaps TRBD2 as D (6 bases). V shed 5 bases and J shed 5 bases, with 12 bases lying between them. This CDR3 is built from 13 residues. From germline, CDR1 is LNHDA and CDR2 SQIVND (reference sequence). This chain's CDR3 is CASSRGTRETQYF. The CDR3 DNA follows: TGTGCCAGTAGTCGGGGGACGCGCGAGACCCAGTACTTC.

The gene calls are TRBV4-1 and TRBJ2-7, with TRBD1 matching 9 bases. With V trimmed by 2 bases and J by 4 bases, 3 bases remained unmatched. Germline V gives CDR1 MGHRA, CDR2 YSYEKL. The CDR3 spans 14 residues. The CDR3 region has the DNA TGCGCCAGCAGCCAACCGGACAGGGGATACGAGCAGTACTTC. Translation gives CASSQPDRGYEQYF.